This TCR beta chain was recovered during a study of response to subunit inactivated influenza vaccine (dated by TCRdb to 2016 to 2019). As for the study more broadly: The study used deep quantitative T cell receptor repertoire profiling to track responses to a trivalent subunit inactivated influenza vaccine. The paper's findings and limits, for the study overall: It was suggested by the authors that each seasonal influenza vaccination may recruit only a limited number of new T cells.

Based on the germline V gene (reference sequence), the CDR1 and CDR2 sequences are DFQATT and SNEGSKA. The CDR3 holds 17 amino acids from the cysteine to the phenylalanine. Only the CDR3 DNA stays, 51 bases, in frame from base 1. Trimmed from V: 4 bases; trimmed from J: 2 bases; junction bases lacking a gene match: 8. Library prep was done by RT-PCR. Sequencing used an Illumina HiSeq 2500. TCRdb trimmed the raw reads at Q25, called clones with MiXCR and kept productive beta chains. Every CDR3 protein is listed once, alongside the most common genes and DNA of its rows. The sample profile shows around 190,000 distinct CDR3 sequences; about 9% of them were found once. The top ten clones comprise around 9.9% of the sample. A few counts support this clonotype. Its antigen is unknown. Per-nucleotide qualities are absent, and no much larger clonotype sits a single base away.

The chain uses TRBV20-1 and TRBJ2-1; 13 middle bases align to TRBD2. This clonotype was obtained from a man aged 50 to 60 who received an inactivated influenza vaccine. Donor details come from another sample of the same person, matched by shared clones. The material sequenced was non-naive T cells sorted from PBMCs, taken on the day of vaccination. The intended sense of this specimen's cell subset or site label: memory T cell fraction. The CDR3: CSATLAGGLGTYNEQFF. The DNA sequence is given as TGCAGTGCTACACTAGCGGGAGGGCTAGGGACCTACAATGAGCAGTTCTTC.